What follows is one TCR beta chain and its context. The source of the sample is a study of blood T cell repertoires in COVID-19. Overall study context: T cells, B-cell-depleted T cells, or PBMCs supplied cDNA or gDNA.

Trimming cost V 8 bases and J 2 bases, with 8 bases left between them. The CDR3 is 12 amino acids. Looked up from germline, CDR1 is KGHDR and CDR2 is SFDVKD. Per the authors' pipeline: Reference gene primer amplification gave nucleated cell count estimates. The protocol was immunoSEQ multiplex PCR, while the TCRdb copy is restricted to in-frame clones and leaves out a portion. V and J calls and clone size come straight from that table; D and trimming were deduced from the DNA. The data contain about 190,000 clones, 78% of them singletons. The sequence was collected from a woman older than 75 with active or convalescent COVID-19. V gene TRBV24-1 combines with J gene TRBJ1-2; no clear D. Specimen: peripheral blood. The CDR3 protein is CATNDWNYGYTF. DNA for the CDR3: TGTGCCACCAACGACTGGAACTATGGCTACACCTTC.